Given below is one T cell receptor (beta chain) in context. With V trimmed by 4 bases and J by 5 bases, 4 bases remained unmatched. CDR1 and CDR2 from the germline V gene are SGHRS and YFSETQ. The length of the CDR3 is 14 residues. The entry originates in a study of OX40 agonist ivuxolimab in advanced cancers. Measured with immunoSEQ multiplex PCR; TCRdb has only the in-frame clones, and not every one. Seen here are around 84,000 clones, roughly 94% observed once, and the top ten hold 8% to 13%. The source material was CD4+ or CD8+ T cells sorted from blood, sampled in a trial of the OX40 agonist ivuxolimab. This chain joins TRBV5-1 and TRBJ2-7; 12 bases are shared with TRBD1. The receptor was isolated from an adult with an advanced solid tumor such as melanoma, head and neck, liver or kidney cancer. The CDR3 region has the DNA TGCGCCAGCAGCCTGGGACAGGGGGCGAACGAGCAGTACTTC. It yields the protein CASSLGQGANEQYF.